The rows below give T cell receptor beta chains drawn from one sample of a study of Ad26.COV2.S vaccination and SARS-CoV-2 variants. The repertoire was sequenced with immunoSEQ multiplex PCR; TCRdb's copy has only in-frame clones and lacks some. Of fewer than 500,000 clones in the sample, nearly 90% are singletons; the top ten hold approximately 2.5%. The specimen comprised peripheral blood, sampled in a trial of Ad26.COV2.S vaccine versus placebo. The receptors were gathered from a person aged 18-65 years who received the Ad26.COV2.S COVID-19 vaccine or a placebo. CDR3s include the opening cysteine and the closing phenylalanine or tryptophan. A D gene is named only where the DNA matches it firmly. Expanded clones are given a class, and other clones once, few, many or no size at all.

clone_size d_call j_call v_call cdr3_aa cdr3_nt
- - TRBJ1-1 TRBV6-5 CASSYSTSDTEAFF TGTGCCAGCAGTTACTCGACCTCCGACACTGAAGCTTTCTTT
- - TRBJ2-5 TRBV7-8 CASSLGDSRQETQYF TGTGCCAGCAGCTTGGGCGACAGTCGGCAAGAGACCCAGTACTTC
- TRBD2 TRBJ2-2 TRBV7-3 CASSPPRGVNTGELFF TGTGCCAGCAGCCCGCCGCGGGGGGTTAACACCGGGGAGCTGTTTTTT
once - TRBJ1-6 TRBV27 CASSLLGGLDSPLHF TGTGCCAGCAGTTTACTAGGCGGGCTGGATTCACCCCTCCACTTT
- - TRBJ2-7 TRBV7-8 CASSRDKSYEQYF TGTGCCAGCAGCCGGGACAAGTCCTACGAGCAGTACTTC
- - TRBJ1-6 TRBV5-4 CASSHDNSPLHF TGTGCCAGCAGCCATGATAATTCACCCCTCCACTTT
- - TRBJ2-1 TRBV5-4 CASSLGEGSSRGYNEQFF TGTGCCAGCAGCTTGGGGGAGGGCAGCTCGAGGGGGTACAATGAGCAGTTCTTC
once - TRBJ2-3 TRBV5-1 CASSLVGALDTQYF TGCGCCAGCAGCTTGGTAGGTGCTCTAGATACGCAGTATTTT
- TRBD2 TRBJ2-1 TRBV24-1 CATRARLAEEQFF TGTGCCACCCGCGCTAGACTAGCGGAAGAGCAGTTCTTC
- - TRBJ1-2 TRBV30 CAWTGSRHYYGYTF TGTGCCTGGACCGGATCTCGACACTACTATGGCTACACCTTC
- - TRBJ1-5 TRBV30 CAWSEVEGDQPQHF TGTGCCTGGAGTGAAGTGGAGGGGGATCAGCCCCAGCATTTT
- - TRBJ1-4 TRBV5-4 CASSTNSNEKLFF TGTGCCAGCAGCACAAACAGTAATGAAAAACTGTTTTTT
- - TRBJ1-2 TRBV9 CASSVAGHQDYGYTF TGTGCCAGCAGCGTAGCTGGACATCAGGACTATGGCTACACCTTC
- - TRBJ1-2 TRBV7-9 CASSLEAEDGYTF TGTGCCAGCAGCTTAGAGGCAGAGGATGGCTACACCTTC
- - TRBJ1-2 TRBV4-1 CASSQLEGRPGYTF TGCGCCAGCAGCCAGTTAGAAGGGAGGCCTGGCTACACCTTC